This is a list of T cell receptor beta chains from one sample in a study of shared clonotypes between healthy human individuals. Using immunoSEQ multiplex PCR, the repertoire was profiled, and TCRdb retains in-frame clones only, with some absent. The sample shows some 530,000 clones, over 75% of them seen only once. Sequenced input: PBMCs. Every receptor here comes from a woman in her thirties or forties in good health. Some clones in this sample may be carry-over from other donors' samples. CDR3s include the opening cysteine and the closing phenylalanine or tryptophan. The D gene is left open where the match is weak.

cdr3_aa j_call v_call d_call
CASSPRSDEQYF TRBJ2-7 TRBV7-9 -
CAWSVGGRPYEQYF TRBJ2-7 TRBV30 -
CSAISREKLFF TRBJ1-4 TRBV20-1 -
CSVRWRENTGELFF TRBJ2-2 TRBV29-1 -
CASSPGGHHNQPQHF TRBJ1-5 TRBV7-9 TRBD1
CATSRDRHDTQYF TRBJ2-3 TRBV15 -
CASSPGQGALGETQYF TRBJ2-5 TRBV18 TRBD1
CASRRASGRVNTGELFF TRBJ2-2 TRBV11-2 TRBD2
CASGRALEQYF TRBJ2-7 TRBV6-5 -
CASSLEGQETQYF TRBJ2-5 TRBV5-1 -
CASSPGTGVNGELFF TRBJ2-2 TRBV2 TRBD1
CATINARGGGYTF TRBJ1-2 TRBV19 -
CASSPSGRGYNEQFF TRBJ2-1 TRBV6-5 TRBD2